What follows are 6 T cell receptor beta chains derived from one specimen sequenced in a study of CD8 T cells in Susac syndrome. Random hexamers were used to reverse transcribe an amount of roughly 0.5 to 1 ug RNA. TCRdb processed the immunoSEQ multiplex PCR reads anew with MiXCR; each CDR3 protein has one entry. Among about 150,000 distinct CDR3 sequences listed, around 93% were seen once. Input material: CD8+ T cells from PBMCs. Source of these receptors: a human donor with Susac syndrome.

V usage is TRBV10-2 and J usage is TRBJ2-5; D is unclear. From germline, CDR1 is WSHSY and CDR2 SAAADI. The CDR3 extends over 13 amino acids. Trimming removed 0 bases at V and 5 bases at J, with 7 bases between. The CDR3 nucleotides read TGCGCCAGCAGTGAGTCGAATTCGGAGACCCAGTACTTC. Protein product: CASSESNSETQYF.

To note about this clonotype: The junction differs from germline at one of its ends, possibly a read error. This chain uses TRBV20-1 with TRBJ2-3; perhaps TRBD2 as D (6 bases). The CDR3 is made up of 10 amino acids. The germline V gene encodes CDR1 DFQATT and CDR2 SNEGSKA (reference sequence). This chain's CDR3 is CSASGTAADF. In DNA form, the CDR3 reads TGCAGTGCCTCCGGGACTGCGGCCGATTTT.

This clonotype was detected only once. The chain is built from TRBV28 and TRBJ2-2, with TRBD1 matching over 11 bases. Germline CDR1 and CDR2: MDHEN and SYDVKM. The CDR3 consists of 17 residues. V lost 3 bases, J lost 5 bases, and 8 bases stayed unmatched. CDR3 bases: TGTGCCAGCAGTTTCCCGGGACAGGGGGTTGATACCGGGGAGCTGTTTTTT. Translated: CASSFPGQGVDTGELFF.

The V call is TRBV15, the J call TRBJ1-1; TRBD1 is a possible D gene (6 bases). The CDR3 is made up of 15 amino acids. Trimming took off 1 base at V and 5 bases at J, with 14 bases between the two ends. From germline, CDR1 is LNHNV and CDR2 YYDKDF (reference sequence). CDR3 amino acids: CATSRVRAGETEAFF. The CDR3 DNA reads as TGTGCCACCAGCAGAGTGCGGGCAGGGGAGACTGAAGCTTTCTTT.

In its sample, this clonotype was seen once. The chain links TRBV9 to TRBJ2-1; unclear D gene. CDR1 and CDR2 from the germline V gene are SGDLS and YYNGEE. The CDR3 runs 18 residues. With 3 bases removed from V and 0 bases from J, the gap between germline ends came to 19 bases. As DNA, the CDR3 is TGTGCCAGCAGCGACGGCCCCCTATCTCCAAGCTCCTACAATGAGCAGTTCTTC. Its translation: CASSDGPLSPSSYNEQFF.

The chain joins TRBV7-3 to TRBJ2-5; the match to TRBD1 covers 12 bases. V gave up 2 bases and J gave up 4 bases; unmatched junction bases: 11. This CDR3 comprises 18 residues. CDR1 is SGHTA, CDR2 FQGTGA, per germline. Written as DNA, the CDR3 is TGTGCCAGCAGCTTACTCCGGGACAGGGGGCCTATAATAGAGACCCAGTACTTC. As protein: CASSLLRDRGPIIETQYF.